The 7 T cell receptor beta chains given below trace back to one sample, sequenced in a study of shared clonotypes between healthy human individuals. Sequencing used immunoSEQ multiplex PCR; TCRdb keeps in-frame clones, though not all of them. The table lists over 700,000 clones, 55% to 80% of them singletons. The sample comprised memory CD4+ T cells sorted from blood. Subset described: CD45RA-negative fraction. The receptors stem from a woman aged 25-40 years in good health.

This clone was observed at least ten times. The V gene is TRBV4-1, the J gene TRBJ2-2, with TRBD2 matching 13 bases. V dropped 5 bases and J dropped 5; count of bases not matched to a gene: 2. Germline CDR1 reads MGHRA; CDR2 reads YSYEKL. The CDR3 covers 15 residues. The CDR3: CASSRGLAGTGELFF. CDR3 coding DNA: TGCGCCAGCAGCAGGGGACTAGCGGGGACCGGGGAGCTGTTTTTT.

The rearrangement links TRBV7-9 to TRBJ2-7; TRBD2 aligns across 9 bases. The junction had 20 bases not matched to a gene; V was cut back by 5 bases and J by 6 bases. The CDR3 length is 18 residues. Germline lookup yields CDR1 SEHNR and CDR2 FQNEAQ (reference sequence). The CDR3 region is CASSLTFRGRALGGEQYF. The DNA for the CDR3 is TGTGCCAGCAGCCTAACTTTTCGCGGGAGGGCCCTCGGGGGCGAGCAGTACTTC. The full variable domain, with the rest looked up from reference TRBV7-9 and TRBJ2-7, is DTGVSQNPRHKITKRGQNVTFRCDPISEHNRLYWYRQTLGQGPEFLTYFQNEAQLEKSRLLSDRFSAERPKGSFSTLEIQRTEQGDSAMYLCASSLTFRGRALGGEQYFGPGTRLTVT.

The V gene is TRBV28, the J gene TRBJ2-7; D unclear. The CDR3 contains 13 residues. Germline-derived CDR1 and CDR2 are MDHEN and SYDVKM. V was pared by 4 bases and J by 3 bases, with 10 bases between. The CDR3 protein is CASSSTRIYEQYF. DNA of the CDR3: TGTGCCAGCAGTTCGACACGGATCTACGAGCAGTACTTC.

This clone has a handful of counts. The V gene is TRBV2, the J gene TRBJ2-7, with 7 nucleotides matching TRBD2. With V trimmed by 6 bases and J by 0 bases, 5 bases remained unmatched. Germline V gene data show CDR1 as SNHLY and CDR2 as FYNNEI. This CDR3 has 14 residues. CDR3 DNA: TGTGCCAGCAGGACTAGCCAAAACTCCTACGAGCAGTACTTC. As protein: CASRTSQNSYEQYF.

This clone has only a few counts. V usage is TRBV5-1 and J usage is TRBJ2-1, with 7 bases that match TRBD2. The ends lost 4 bases at V and 2 bases at J; junction bases unmatched: 6. The CDR3 sequence is 15 residues long. Germline V gene lookup returns CDR1 SGHRS and CDR2 YFSETQ. In DNA form, the CDR3 reads TGCGCCAGCAGCCCCCTGGCGGGGGCCTACAATGAGCAGTTCTTC. It specifies CASSPLAGAYNEQFF. Filled out from reference TRBV5-1 and TRBJ2-1, the complete variable domain reads KAGVTQTPRYLIKTRGQQVTLSCSPISGHRSVSWYQQTPGQGLQFLFEYFSETQRNKGNFPGRFSGRQFSNSRSEMNVSTLELGDSALYLCASSPLAGAYNEQFFGPGTRLTVL.

The chain joins TRBV2 to TRBJ1-2; 8 bases agree with TRBD1. CDR3 size: 14 residues. Germline V gene lookup returns CDR1 SNHLY and CDR2 FYNNEI. The junction had 6 bases not matched to a gene; V was cut back by 5 bases and J by 4 bases. In DNA form, the CDR3 reads TGTGCCAGCAGTAGGACGGACAGGGCCTATGGCTACACCTTC. It specifies CASSRTDRAYGYTF.

The chain carries TRBV6-4 and TRBJ2-2; either TRBD1 or TRBD2 may supply D (5 bases each). CDR1 is MRHNA and CDR2 is SNTAGT in the germline V gene. This CDR3 is 17 amino acids long. V lost 5 bases to trimming and J lost 4 bases, with 20 bases between them. The CDR3, as DNA: TGTGCCAGCAGTCCCCGGGACGCAAGATGGGGCACCGGGGAGCTGTTTTTT. It codes for CASSPRDARWGTGELFF.